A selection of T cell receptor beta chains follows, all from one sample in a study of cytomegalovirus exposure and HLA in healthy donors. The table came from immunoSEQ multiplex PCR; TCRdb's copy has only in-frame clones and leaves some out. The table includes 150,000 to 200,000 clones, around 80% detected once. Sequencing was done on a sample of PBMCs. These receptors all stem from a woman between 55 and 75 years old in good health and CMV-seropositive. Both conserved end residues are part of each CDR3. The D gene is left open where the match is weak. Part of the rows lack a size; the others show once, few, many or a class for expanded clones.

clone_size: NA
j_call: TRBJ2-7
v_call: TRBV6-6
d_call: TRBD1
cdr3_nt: TGTGCCAGCAGGCCCGGGACAGGTATCTACGAGCAGTACTTC
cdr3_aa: CASRPGTGIYEQYF

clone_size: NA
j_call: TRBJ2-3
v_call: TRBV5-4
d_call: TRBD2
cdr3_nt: TGTGCCAGCAGCTTCCCGGGACTAGCGGGGAGCACAGATACGCAGTATTTT
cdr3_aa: CASSFPGLAGSTDTQYF

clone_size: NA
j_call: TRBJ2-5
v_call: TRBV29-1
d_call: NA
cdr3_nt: TGCAGCGTTGAAGTCCTTGTCCAAGAGACCCAGTACTTC
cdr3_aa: CSVEVLVQETQYF

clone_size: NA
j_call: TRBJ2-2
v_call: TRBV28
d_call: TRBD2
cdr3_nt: TGTGCCAGCAGCCCGGGGGGGTATCCCGGGGAGCTGTTTTTT
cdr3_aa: CASSPGGYPGELFF

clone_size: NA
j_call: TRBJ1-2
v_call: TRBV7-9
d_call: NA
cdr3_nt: TGTGCCAGCAGCTTAGGTGGTAGAGGCTACACCTTC
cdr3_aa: CASSLGGRGYTF

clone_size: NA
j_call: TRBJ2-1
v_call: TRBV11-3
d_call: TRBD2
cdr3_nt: TGTGCCAGCAGCTTACGGGAGGACTACTACAATGAGCAGTTCTTC
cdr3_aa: CASSLREDYYNEQFF

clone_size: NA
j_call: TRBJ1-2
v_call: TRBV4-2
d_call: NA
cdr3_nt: TGTGCCAGCAGCCAAGTGGCAGGGCCCGGTGGCTACACCTTC
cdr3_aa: CASSQVAGPGGYTF

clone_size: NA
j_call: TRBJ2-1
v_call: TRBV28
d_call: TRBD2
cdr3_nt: TGTGCCAGCAGTCTTCTCCGTGTAGCGGGACTCGCCGAGGAGAAGCCCAATGAGCAGTTCTTC
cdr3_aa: CASSLLRVAGLAEEKPNEQFF

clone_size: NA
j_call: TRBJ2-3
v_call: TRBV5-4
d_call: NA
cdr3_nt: TGTGCCAGCAGCTTGGCGCACGAGGATCAGTATTTT
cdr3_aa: CASSLAHEDQYF

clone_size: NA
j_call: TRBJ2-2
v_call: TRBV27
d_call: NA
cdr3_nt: TGTGCCAGCAGTTTTAAGGGGAATCGCGGAATTGTACTCGCACCCGGGGAGCTGTTTTTT
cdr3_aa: CASSFKGNRGIVLAPGELFF

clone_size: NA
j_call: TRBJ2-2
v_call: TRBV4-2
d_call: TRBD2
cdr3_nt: TGTGCCAGCAGCCAAGATGAACTAGCGGGGACCGGGGAGCTGTTTTTT
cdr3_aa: CASSQDELAGTGELFF

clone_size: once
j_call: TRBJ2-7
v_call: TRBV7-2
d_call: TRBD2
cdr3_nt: TGTGCCAGCAGCTTAGGCGGCGGGAGTCAGTACGAGCAGTACTTC
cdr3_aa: CASSLGGGSQYEQYF

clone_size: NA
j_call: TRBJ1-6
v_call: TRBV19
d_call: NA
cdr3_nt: TGTGCCAGTAGTACGGGGATTCTGGGGAATTCACCCCTCCACTTT
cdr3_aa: CASSTGILGNSPLHF